Shown below are 18 T cell receptor beta chains from a single sample sequenced in a study of blood T cells in healthy people across ages. A second about 6 to 12 cycle PCR used barcoded and J-beta primers. TCRdb ran MiXCR on the 5' RACE reads and lists one entry per CDR3 protein. The data show about 620,000 distinct CDR3 sequences, with about 51% seen just once and approximately 13% held by the top ten. The sequenced sample consisted of blood. The receptors were gathered from a woman aged 80 or over in good health.

Turning to this clonotype: This sequence may be a read error, since a much larger clone differs from it by one base. The chain recombines TRBV12-3 or TRBV12-4 with TRBJ2-1; D is ambiguous. Between the trimmed V and J ends, which lost 7 bases and 5 bases, there was a span of 18 bases. CDR3 length equals 15 residues. The CDR3 loop is CASTFLRAPNNEQFF. CDR3 sequence (DNA): TGTGCCAGCACCTTCCTTCGAGCGCCTAACAATGAGCAGTTCTTC.

This clonotype was picked up many times. The V and J genes are TRBV5-1 and TRBJ1-6; 7 positions agree with TRBD1. V gave up 4 bases and J gave up 10 bases; unmatched junction bases: 5. Per the germline V gene, CDR1 is SGHRS and CDR2 is YFSETQ. This CDR3 is built from 13 residues. The DNA for the CDR3 is TGCGCCAGCAGCGGCGACAGGGACTCACCCCTCCACTTT. Translation: CASSGDRDSPLHF.

This clonotype was seen more than once but under ten times. The gene calls are TRBV5-5 and TRBJ2-7, with 7 bases identical to TRBD2. Per the germline V gene, CDR1 is SGHKS and CDR2 is YYEKEE (reference sequence). CDR3 size: 15 residues. J lost 1 base, V lost 4 bases, and 8 bases had no gene match. The CDR3 is CASSPWGGRSYEQYF. The DNA for the CDR3 is TGTGCCAGCAGCCCCTGGGGGGGAAGGTCCTACGAGCAGTACTTC.

The chain has TRBV2 and TRBJ2-7, with TRBD2 matching over 7 bases. V shed 3 bases and J 4 bases; nucleotides not matched to a gene: 6. The CDR3 consists of 14 residues. The germline V gene has CDR1 SNHLY and CDR2 FYNNEI. The CDR3 DNA reads TGTGCCAGCAGTGATTGGACTAGGGGATACGAGCAGTACTTC. Translation gives CASSDWTRGYEQYF. The variable domain in full, completed from reference TRBV2 and TRBJ2-7, reads EPEVTQTPSHQVTQMGQEVILRCVPISNHLYFYWYRQILGQKVEFLVSFYNNEISEKSEIFDDQFSVERPDGSNFTLKIRSTKLEDSAMYFCASSDWTRGYEQYFGPGTRLTVT.

V gene TRBV12-3 or TRBV12-4 combines with J gene TRBJ2-1; possibly TRBD1 or TRBD2 for D (5 bases each). V dropped 8 bases and J dropped 5 bases, with 28 bases sitting between them. The CDR3 spans 18 residues. The CDR3 reads CASHWYNLGASQHNEQFF. In nucleotides, the CDR3 is TGTGCCAGCCACTGGTACAACTTAGGGGCTAGCCAACACAATGAGCAGTTCTTC.

Turning to this clonotype: One end of the junction is discordant with germline, which a read error may explain. The chain joins TRBV7-9 to TRBJ2-3; TRBD2 matches 9 bases. Germline V gene sequence: CDR1 SEHNR, CDR2 FQNEAQ (reference sequence). This CDR3 region has 14 residues. CDR3 residues: CARSSLAGADTQYF. CDR3 DNA: TGTGCCCGCAGCTCGTTAGCGGGGGCAGATACGCAGTATTTT.

This chain uses TRBV28 with TRBJ2-3, with D unresolved. Trimming pared 3 bases from V and 0 bases from J, leaving 10 bases between. Germline CDR1 is MDHEN and CDR2 is SYDVKM. CDR3 length equals 15 residues. CDR3 in DNA: TGTGCCAGCAGTTTGTTGAGACCTAGCACAGATACGCAGTATTTT. Its translation: CASSLLRPSTDTQYF.

The V call is TRBV27, the J call TRBJ2-3, with D possibly matching TRBD2 (5 bases). Trimming removed 6 bases from V and 6 bases from J, with 25 bases in between. Germline V CDR1 and CDR2: MNHEY, SMNVEV (reference sequence). The CDR3 is made up of 17 amino acids. CDR3 DNA sequence: TGTGCCAGCAGGCCCGACCTTGCAGGCCTACTAGGGGATACGCAGTATTTT. This gives the protein CASRPDLAGLLGDTQYF.

This clonotype occurred many times. The chain carries TRBV20-1 and TRBJ1-4; D uncertain. V was trimmed by 3 bases and J by 14 bases, leaving 19 bases between them. Germline V gene data show CDR1 as DFQATT and CDR2 as SNEGSKA (reference sequence). CDR3 size: 13 residues. The CDR3 DNA sequence: TGCAGTGCTAGCCCGGAACCAAAGGGCGGGCTGTTTTTT. Translating it yields CSASPEPKGGLFF.

This chain connects TRBV27 to TRBJ2-5; 10 bases agree with TRBD1. The J call could be wrong; TRBJ2-7 is a better fit for the DNA end. The CDR3 spans 13 residues. Germline V CDR1 and CDR2: MNHEY, SMNVEV (reference sequence). The CDR3 nucleotides read TGTGCCAGCAGTGTGGGACAGGGGCACGAGCAGTACTTC. This sequence encodes CASSVGQGHEQYF.

Turning to this clonotype: A read error may explain this, as a much larger clone is one base away. Here the CDR3 DNA reads TGTGCCAGCAGCTTCAGGGTTGCGGGGCCCGAGCAGTACTTC. Translation: CASSFRVAGPEQYF. The V call is TRBV11-2, the J call TRBJ2-5; weak D call: TRBD2 (6 bases). The J call may be in error: the DNA end matches TRBJ2-7 better. CDR3 length: 14 amino acids. From germline, CDR1 is SGHAT and CDR2 FQNNGV.

This clonotype was counted a few times. The chain couples TRBV5-1 to TRBJ2-2, with D maybe TRBD1 (6 bases). CDR3 length: 14 amino acids. V lost 5 bases to trimming and J lost 1 base, with 9 bases between them. Germline-derived CDR1 and CDR2 are SGHRS and YFSETQ. The CDR3: CASRPGQNTGELFF. The DNA of the CDR3 is TGCGCCAGCAGACCGGGACAGAACACCGGGGAGCTGTTTTTT. Full variable domain (rest looked up from reference TRBV5-1 and TRBJ2-2): KAGVTQTPRYLIKTRGQQVTLSCSPISGHRSVSWYQQTPGQGLQFLFEYFSETQRNKGNFPGRFSGRQFSNSRSEMNVSTLELGDSALYLCASRPGQNTGELFFGEGSRLTVL.

The chain recombines TRBV20-1 with TRBJ2-2, with D possibly TRBD2 on 6 matching bases. The CDR3 is made up of 13 amino acids. Trimming removed 6 bases at V and 7 bases at J, with 15 bases between. Germline V lookup: CDR1 DFQATT, CDR2 SNEGSKA (reference sequence). CDR3 amino acids: CSARGLGIGELFF. DNA of the CDR3: TGCAGTGCGAGGGGACTGGGGATCGGGGAGCTGTTTTTT.

As to this clonotype: Being one base from a much bigger clone, this may be a read error. The V and J genes are TRBV3-1 and TRBJ2-5; 9 nucleotides match TRBD2. The CDR3 runs to 15 residues. Germline CDR1 and CDR2: LGHDT and YNNKEL (reference sequence). V lost 1 base, J lost 11 bases, and 11 bases stayed unmatched. In DNA form, the CDR3 reads TGTGCCAGCAGCCAAGTTAGCGGGAGAGCTGGTGAGCAGTACTTC. Translating it yields CASSQVSGRAGEQYF.

This clonotype was observed at least ten times. The chain combines TRBV20-1 with TRBJ2-1; 7 bases are shared with TRBD2. The V gene's germline CDR1 is DFQATT and CDR2 SNEGSKA (reference sequence). Trimming at V came to 0 bases and at J to 0 bases, leaving 5 bases not matched to a gene. CDR3 length: 16 residues. The CDR3 reads CSARDQREGSYNEQFF. For the CDR3, the DNA is TGCAGTGCTAGAGATCAGCGGGAAGGCTCCTACAATGAGCAGTTCTTC.

Remarks on this clonotype: Just one base apart from a much larger clone, this may be a read error. The chain carries TRBV25-1 and TRBJ2-7; 8 positions match TRBD2. The V and J ends lost 4 bases and 8 bases, in that order; junction bases with no gene match: 10. Germline V gene data show CDR1 as MGHDK and CDR2 as SYGVNS. The CDR3 is made up of 14 amino acids. The CDR3 nucleotides read TGTGCCAGCAGTGTCGATGTGGGACTAGGCCAGCAGTACTTC. Translated, it gives CASSVDVGLGQQYF.

The chain has TRBV12-3 or TRBV12-4 and TRBJ1-5; tentative D call: TRBD1 (5 bases). V dropped 6 bases and J dropped 6 bases, with 15 bases sitting between them. The CDR3 is 14 amino acids. CDR3 residues: CASRSSGRAQPQHF. CDR3 DNA sequence: TGTGCCAGCAGGTCCTCAGGGAGGGCTCAGCCCCAGCATTTT.

This clonotype was seen a few times. The V call is TRBV6-4, the J call TRBJ2-7; D is ambiguous. Looked up from germline, CDR1 is MRHNA and CDR2 is SNTAGT. The CDR3 extends over 14 amino acids. Trimming took 5 bases from V and 3 from J, leaving 14 bases between them. CDR3: CASSHRVYHYEQYF. In DNA form, the CDR3 reads TGTGCCAGCAGTCACCGGGTCTACCACTACGAGCAGTACTTC.